What follows describes a single T cell receptor beta chain. TCRdb's copy holds only in-frame clones and misses some; the assay was immunoSEQ multiplex PCR. This sample carries around 78,000 clones, 80% to 95% of them seen once, and the ten largest clones take around 1%. These data originate in a study of blood T cell repertoires in COVID-19. The TCR comes from a woman between 50 and 59 years old in a cohort sampled during active COVID-19. Material: peripheral blood.

CDR3 sequence reads: CATGPRQGRNEQFF. The CDR3 DNA reads TGTGCCACCGGACCCAGACAGGGCCGTAATGAGCAGTTCTTC. The V and J genes are TRBV21-1 and TRBJ2-1; no DNA check was done on the table's D call, TRBD1. TRBV21-1 is shown as a pseudogene. The CDR3 runs 14 residues.